The rows below give T cell receptor beta chains drawn from one sample of a study of blood T cell repertoires in COVID-19. Profiling relied on immunoSEQ multiplex PCR, and the TCRdb table lists in-frame clones only, not all of them. The data show some 75,000 clones, 65% to 90% seen once. Sequencing was performed on peripheral blood. These receptors were obtained from a man older than 75 with COVID-19, enrolled during active disease. The CDR3 runs from the conserved cysteine through the conserved F or W. The D gene is left open where the match is weak. The size entry is marked missing in some rows and otherwise reads once, few, many or a size class.

abundance	v_gene	d_gene	j_gene	CDR3aa	CDR3nt
-	TRBV5-1	TRBD2	TRBJ2-1	CASSPGTSGGSDEQFF	TGCGCCAGCAGCCCCGGGACTAGCGGGGGAAGCGATGAGCAGTTCTTC
-	TRBV4-3	TRBD1	TRBJ1-6	CASSRHATGELSNSPLHF	TGCGCCAGCAGCCGCCACGCCACAGGGGAACTATCTAATTCACCCCTCCACTTT
-	TRBV5-4	-	TRBJ1-1	CASSRESPRNTEAFF	TGTGCCAGCAGCCGAGAGAGCCCTCGGAACACTGAAGCTTTCTTT
once	TRBV6-6	TRBD1	TRBJ2-7	CASSYSDRADEQYF	TGTGCCAGCAGTTACTCCGACAGGGCCGACGAGCAGTACTTC
once	TRBV7-9	-	TRBJ1-1	CASSLLTGDTEAFF	TGTGCCAGCAGCTTATTGACGGGGGACACTGAAGCTTTCTTT
once	TRBV29-1	TRBD1	TRBJ1-1	CSVGLQGAEAFF	TGCAGCGTTGGGCTACAGGGGGCTGAAGCTTTCTTT
-	TRBV12-3/TRBV12-4	TRBD1	TRBJ1-2	CASSAPQGTGYTF	TGTGCCAGCAGTGCCCCACAGGGGACTGGCTACACCTTC
-	TRBV7-7	TRBD1	TRBJ2-1	CASSPDRGSNEQFF	TGTGCCAGCAGCCCGGACAGGGGGTCCAATGAGCAGTTCTTC
-	TRBV12-3/TRBV12-4	-	TRBJ1-1	CASSGTFEAFF	TGTGCCAGCAGTGGGACATTCGAAGCTTTCTTT
once	TRBV5-8	-	TRBJ1-5	CASSLGTAIGQPQHF	TGTGCCAGCAGCTTGGGGACAGCCATAGGTCAGCCCCAGCATTTT
-	TRBV6-5	-	TRBJ1-5	CASRGQHSNQPQHF	TGTGCCAGCAGAGGACAGCATAGCAATCAGCCCCAGCATTTT
-	TRBV4-2	TRBD2	TRBJ2-1	CASSRSRGGSYNEQFF	TGTGCCAGCAGCCGGTCCCGGGGGGGCTCCTACAATGAGCAGTTCTTC
once	TRBV11-2	-	TRBJ1-6	CASSRTGFSPLHF	TGTGCCAGCAGCCGAACAGGGTTTTCACCCCTCCACTTT
once	TRBV19	-	TRBJ2-5	CASSKGGEHQETQYF	TGTGCCAGTAGTAAAGGCGGGGAGCACCAAGAGACCCAGTACTTC
-	TRBV19	-	TRBJ1-2	CASSIETGSGYTF	TGTGCCAGTAGTATAGAAACAGGCTCTGGCTACACCTTC
-	TRBV4-1	-	TRBJ1-5	CASSQLGTRNQPQHF	TGCGCCAGCAGCCAATTAGGGACACGCAATCAGCCCCAGCATTTT
-	TRBV5-6	-	TRBJ1-3	CASSLYSSSGNTIYF	TGTGCCAGCAGCTTGTACTCCTCCTCTGGAAACACCATATATTTT
-	TRBV7-2	-	TRBJ1-2	CASSHSFYGYTF	TGTGCCAGCAGCCACAGCTTCTATGGCTACACCTTC
-	TRBV5-5	-	TRBJ2-1	CASSSTGSSYNEQFF	TGTGCCAGCAGCTCTACAGGGAGCTCCTACAATGAGCAGTTCTTC
few	TRBV5-1	TRBD1	TRBJ1-4	CASSLDGTGDEKLFF	TGCGCCAGCAGCTTGGACGGGACAGGGGATGAAAAACTGTTTTTT
-	TRBV7-9	TRBD1	TRBJ2-5	CASSPQTGKETQYF	TGTGCCAGCAGCCCCCAGACAGGGAAAGAGACCCAGTACTTC
-	TRBV6-5	-	TRBJ2-7	CASTPRGWGEQYF	TGTGCCAGCACCCCTAGGGGTTGGGGCGAGCAGTACTTC
-	TRBV5-6	TRBD2	TRBJ2-3	CASSLVVAGGDTQYF	TGTGCCAGCAGCTTGGTAGTAGCGGGGGGAGATACGCAGTATTTT
-	TRBV7-6	-	TRBJ1-1	CASSSPRAGRDYTEAFF	TGTGCCAGCAGCTCCCCGCGTGCAGGGCGGGATTACACTGAAGCTTTCTTT
-	TRBV5-1	TRBD1	TRBJ1-2	CASSLGGQGNYGYTF	TGCGCCAGCAGCTTGGGCGGACAGGGCAACTATGGCTACACCTTC
-	TRBV7-8	TRBD1	TRBJ1-5	CASSLRRVSGQPYSNQPQHF	TGTGCCAGCAGCTTAAGGCGTGTCTCGGGACAGCCTTATAGCAATCAGCCCCAGCATTTT
-	TRBV12-3/TRBV12-4	-	TRBJ1-1	CASTPQGVTEAFF	TGTGCCAGCACCCCCCAGGGTGTCACTGAAGCTTTCTTT
-	TRBV7-3	TRBD1	TRBJ1-1	CASSGQARTEAFF	TGTGCCAGCAGCGGACAGGCTAGAACTGAAGCTTTCTTT
once	TRBV7-9	TRBD1	TRBJ2-7	CASSSGTGGLGEQYF	TGTGCCAGCAGCTCAGGGACAGGGGGGTTGGGCGAGCAGTACTTC
-	TRBV7-2	TRBD1	TRBJ2-6	CASRGGTGASGANVLTF	TGTGCCAGCAGGGGGGGGACAGGGGCCTCTGGGGCCAACGTCCTGACTTTC
-	TRBV5-1	TRBD1	TRBJ1-6	CASSLLTGGQNSPLHF	TGCGCCAGCAGCTTGTTGACAGGGGGCCAGAATTCACCCCTCCACTTT
-	TRBV7-3	TRBD2	TRBJ2-3	CASSYSGGPYTQYF	TGTGCCAGCAGCTATAGCGGGGGTCCCTATACGCAGTATTTT
once	TRBV2	-	TRBJ1-1	CASRGANTEAFF	TGTGCCAGCAGGGGAGCGAACACTGAAGCTTTCTTT
-	TRBV10-3	TRBD1	TRBJ2-1	CAISETGGRDEQFF	TGTGCCATCAGTGAGACAGGGGGCAGGGATGAGCAGTTCTTC
-	TRBV6-1	TRBD1	TRBJ1-2	CASSERGPYGYTF	TGTGCCAGCAGTGAGAGGGGGCCTTATGGCTACACCTTC
-	TRBV25-1	-	TRBJ1-1	CASSGREAFF	TGTGCCAGCAGTGGGAGGGAAGCTTTCTTT